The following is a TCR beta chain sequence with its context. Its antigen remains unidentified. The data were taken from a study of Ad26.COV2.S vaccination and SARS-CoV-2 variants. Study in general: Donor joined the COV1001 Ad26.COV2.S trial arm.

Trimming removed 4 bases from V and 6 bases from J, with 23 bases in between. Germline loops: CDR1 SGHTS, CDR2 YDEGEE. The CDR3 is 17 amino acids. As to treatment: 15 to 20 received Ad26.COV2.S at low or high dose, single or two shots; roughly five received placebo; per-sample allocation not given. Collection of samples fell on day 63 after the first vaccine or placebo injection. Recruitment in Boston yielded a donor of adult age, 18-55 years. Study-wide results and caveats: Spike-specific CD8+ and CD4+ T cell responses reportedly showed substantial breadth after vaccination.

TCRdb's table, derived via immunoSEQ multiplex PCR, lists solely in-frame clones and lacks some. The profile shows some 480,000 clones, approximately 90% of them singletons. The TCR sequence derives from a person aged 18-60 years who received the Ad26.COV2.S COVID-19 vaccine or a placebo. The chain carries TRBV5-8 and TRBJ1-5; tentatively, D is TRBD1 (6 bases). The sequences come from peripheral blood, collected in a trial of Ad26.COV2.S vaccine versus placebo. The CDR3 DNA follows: TGTGCCAGCAGCACCGGTGCACACAGGGTATCTCCTCAGCCCCAGCATTTT. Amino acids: CASSTGAHRVSPQPQHF.